This T cell receptor beta chain is from a study of shared clonotypes between healthy human individuals. About the research overall: Per-donor plates numbered three CD4 naive, three CD4 memory, two CD8 naive and one CD8 memory. Study-level findings and limits: Among donors, sharing of clonotypes was expected to be affected by sequencing depth. Relative to clonotypes present in all four donors, those not shared had lower generation probabilities.

The method was immunoSEQ multiplex PCR; TCRdb's version includes in-frame clones alone and lacks a portion of them. The sample has about 520,000 clones, roughly 95% seen once; the top ten hold about 0.06%. Concerning this clone itself: What it recognizes is unknown.

The sample taken for sequencing was naive CD4+ T cells sorted from blood. Subset in this sample: CD45RA+ positively selected. The source of this sequence is a woman between 25 and 40 years old in good health.

The CDR3 DNA reads TGTGCCAGCAGCCCGGGGATTGGCGCCTACGAGCAGTACTTC. This encodes CASSPGIGAYEQYF. The V call is TRBV7-9, the J call TRBJ2-7, with D possibly matching TRBD2 (5 bases). Germline CDR1 SEHNR, CDR2 FQNEAQ (reference sequence). The V end was cut by 5 bases, the J end by 2 bases, with 13 bases between. This CDR3 comprises 14 residues.